This T cell receptor (beta chain) derives from a study of cytomegalovirus exposure and HLA in healthy donors. Study overall: Drawn from HLA-typed donors, tens of millions of unique TCRs were held in an early data release. Study observations and caveats: The investigators catalogued 150 to 200 TCR beta chains as cytomegalovirus-associated. Roughly even sequencing depth across donors was the assumption behind the presence/absence analyses. Later on, a genetic analysis was performed. It linked a missense variant in DCLRE1C with V- and J-gene trimming of TCR beta.

Per the germline V gene, CDR1 is SGDLS and CDR2 is YYNGEE. Trimming shortened V by 0 bases and J by 5 bases, and 10 bases separated the two germline ends. The CDR3 covers 14 residues. A remark on this clone: Antigen specificity is unknown.

13 Jbeta primers and 60 Vbeta primers were used for the PCR. The data were produced by immunoSEQ multiplex PCR, yet TCRdb's version contains in-frame clones alone and is incomplete. This table has around 97,000 clones, 81% appearing once. J is TRBJ2-3 and V is TRBV9; D is ambiguous. This receptor was obtained from a man aged 35 to 55 in good health and CMV-seropositive. Sequenced: PBMCs. CDR3: CASSVALELDTQYF. As DNA, the CDR3 is TGTGCCAGCAGCGTAGCCCTCGAGCTAGATACGCAGTATTTT.